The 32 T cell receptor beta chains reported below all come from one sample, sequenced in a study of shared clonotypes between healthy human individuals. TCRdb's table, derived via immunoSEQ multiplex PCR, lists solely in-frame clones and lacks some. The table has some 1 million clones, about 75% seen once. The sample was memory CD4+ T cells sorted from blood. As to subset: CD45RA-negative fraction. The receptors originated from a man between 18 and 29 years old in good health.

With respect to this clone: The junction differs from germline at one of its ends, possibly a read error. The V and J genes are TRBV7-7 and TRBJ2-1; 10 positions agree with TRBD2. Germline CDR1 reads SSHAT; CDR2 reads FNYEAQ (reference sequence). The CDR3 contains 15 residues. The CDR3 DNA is TGTGCTAGCAGCCCCGGGAAGCGGGAGGGTCATGAGCAGTTCTTC. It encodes CASSPGKREGHEQFF.

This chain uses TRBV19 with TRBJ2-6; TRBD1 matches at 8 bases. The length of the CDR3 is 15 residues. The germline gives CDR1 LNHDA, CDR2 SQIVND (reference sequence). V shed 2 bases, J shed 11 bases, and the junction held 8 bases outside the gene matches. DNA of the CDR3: TGTGCCAGTAGTATAAAGTCCCAGGGGGCGGACGTCCTGACTTTC. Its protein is CASSIKSQGADVLTF.

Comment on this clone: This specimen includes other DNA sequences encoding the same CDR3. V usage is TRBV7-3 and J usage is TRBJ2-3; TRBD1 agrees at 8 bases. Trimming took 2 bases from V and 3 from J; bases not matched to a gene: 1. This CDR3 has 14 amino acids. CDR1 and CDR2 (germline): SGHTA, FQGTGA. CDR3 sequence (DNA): TGTGCCAGCAGCTTAGGACAGGGTACAGATACGCAGTATTTT. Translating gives CASSLGQGTDTQYF. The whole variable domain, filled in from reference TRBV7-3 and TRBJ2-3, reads GAGVSQTPSNKVTEKGKYVELRCDPISGHTALYWYRQSLGQGPEFLIYFQGTGAADDSGLPNDRFFAVRPEGSVSTLKIQRTERGDSAVYLCASSLGQGTDTQYFGPGTRLTVL.

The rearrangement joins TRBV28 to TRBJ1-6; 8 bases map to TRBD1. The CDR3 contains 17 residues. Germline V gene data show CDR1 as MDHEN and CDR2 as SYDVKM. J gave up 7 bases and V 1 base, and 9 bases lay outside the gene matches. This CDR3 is CASSLYKTGERNSPLHF. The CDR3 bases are TGTGCCAGCAGTTTATACAAGACAGGGGAACGCAATTCACCCCTCCACTTT.

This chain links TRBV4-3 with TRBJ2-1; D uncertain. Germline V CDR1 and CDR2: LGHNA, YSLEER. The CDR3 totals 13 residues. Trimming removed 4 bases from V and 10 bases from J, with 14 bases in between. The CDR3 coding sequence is TGCGCCAGCAGCCCCTACCGTGGTTCGGAGCAGTTCTTC. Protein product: CASSPYRGSEQFF.

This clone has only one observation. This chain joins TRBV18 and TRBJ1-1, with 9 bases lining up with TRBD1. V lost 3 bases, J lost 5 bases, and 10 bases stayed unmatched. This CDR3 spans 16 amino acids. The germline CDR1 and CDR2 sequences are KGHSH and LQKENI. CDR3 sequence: CASSPRLQDRGTEAFF. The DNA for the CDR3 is TGTGCCAGCTCACCCCGGCTCCAGGACAGGGGAACTGAAGCTTTCTTT.

DNA of the CDR3: TGTGCCAGCAGCGTGGGGACTAGCGGGCCCACAGATACGCAGTATTTT. This translates into CASSVGTSGPTDTQYF. The chain links TRBV11-3 to TRBJ2-3, with TRBD2 matching over 12 bases. Germline CDR1 is SGHNT and CDR2 is YENEEA. Trimming at V came to 5 bases and at J to 2 bases, leaving 5 bases not matched to a gene. CDR3 length: 16 residues.

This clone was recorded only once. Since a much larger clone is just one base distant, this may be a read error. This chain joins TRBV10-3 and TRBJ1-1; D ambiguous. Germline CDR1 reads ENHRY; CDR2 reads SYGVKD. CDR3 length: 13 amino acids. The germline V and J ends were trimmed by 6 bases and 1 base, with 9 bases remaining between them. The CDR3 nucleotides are TGTGCCATCAGAATGGACGGGAACACTGAAGCTTTCTTT. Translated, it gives CAIRMDGNTEAFF.

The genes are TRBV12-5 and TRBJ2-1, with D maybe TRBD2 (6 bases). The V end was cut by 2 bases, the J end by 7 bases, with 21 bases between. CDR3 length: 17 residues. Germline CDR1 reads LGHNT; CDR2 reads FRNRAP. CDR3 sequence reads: CASGLPQNRESSNEQFF. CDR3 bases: TGTGCTAGTGGTTTGCCTCAAAACCGGGAGTCATCGAATGAGCAGTTCTTC.

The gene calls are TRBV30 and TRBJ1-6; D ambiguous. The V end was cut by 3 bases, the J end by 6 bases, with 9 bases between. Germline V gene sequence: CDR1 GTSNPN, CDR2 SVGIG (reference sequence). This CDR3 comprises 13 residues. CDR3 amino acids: CAWSGQPNSPLHF. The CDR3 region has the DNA TGTGCCTGGAGCGGGCAGCCTAATTCACCCCTCCACTTT.

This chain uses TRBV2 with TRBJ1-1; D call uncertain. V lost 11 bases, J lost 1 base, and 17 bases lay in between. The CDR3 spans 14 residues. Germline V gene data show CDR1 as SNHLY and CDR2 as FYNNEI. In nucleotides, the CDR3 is TGTGCCCGCTCTGGAGGCGGGAAGAACACTGAAGCTTTCTTT. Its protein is CARSGGGKNTEAFF.

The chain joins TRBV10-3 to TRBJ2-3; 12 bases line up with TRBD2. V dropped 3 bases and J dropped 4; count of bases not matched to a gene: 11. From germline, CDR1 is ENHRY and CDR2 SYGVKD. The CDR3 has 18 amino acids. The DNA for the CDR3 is TGTGCCATCAGTGACTGGACTAGCGGGGTAGGAGGGGCAGATACGCAGTATTTT. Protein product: CAISDWTSGVGGADTQYF.

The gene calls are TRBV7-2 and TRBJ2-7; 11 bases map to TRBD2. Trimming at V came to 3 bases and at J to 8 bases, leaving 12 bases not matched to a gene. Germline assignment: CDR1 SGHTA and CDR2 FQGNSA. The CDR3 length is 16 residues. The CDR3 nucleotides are TGTGCCAGCAGCTTCATCTCCGGGACTAGCGGAGAAAAGCAGTACTTC. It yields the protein CASSFISGTSGEKQYF.

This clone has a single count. CDR3 nucleotide sequence: TGCGCCAGCAGCCAAGGGACAGTTTATAATTCACCCCTCCACTTT. Translated, it gives CASSQGTVYNSPLHF. J is TRBJ1-6 and V is TRBV4-1, with D possibly matching TRBD1 (6 bases). CDR1 and CDR2 from the germline V gene are MGHRA and YSYEKL. Trimming removed 1 base from V and 4 bases from J, with 8 bases in between. The CDR3 is 15 amino acids.

The CDR3 reads CASSSSSNEKLFF. The DNA for the CDR3 is TGTGCCAGCAGTTCCAGTAGTAATGAAAAACTGTTTTTT. V is TRBV2 and J is TRBJ1-4; the D is unclear. Trimming cost V 5 bases and J 4 bases, with 8 bases left between them. The CDR3 extends over 13 amino acids. Germline V gives CDR1 SNHLY, CDR2 FYNNEI.

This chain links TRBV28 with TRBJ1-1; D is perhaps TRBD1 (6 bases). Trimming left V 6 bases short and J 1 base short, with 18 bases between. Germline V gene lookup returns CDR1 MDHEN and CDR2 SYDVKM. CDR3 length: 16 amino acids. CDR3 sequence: CASSPGGRQPNTEAFF. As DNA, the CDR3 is TGTGCCAGCAGCCCGGGGGGCAGGCAACCGAACACTGAAGCTTTCTTT.

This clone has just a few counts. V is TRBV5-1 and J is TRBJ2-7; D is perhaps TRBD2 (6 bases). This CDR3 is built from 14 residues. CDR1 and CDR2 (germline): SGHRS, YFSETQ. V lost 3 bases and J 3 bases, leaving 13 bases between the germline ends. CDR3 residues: CASSSEGNGYEQYF. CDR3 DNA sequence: TGCGCCAGCAGCTCGGAGGGGAATGGCTACGAGCAGTACTTC.

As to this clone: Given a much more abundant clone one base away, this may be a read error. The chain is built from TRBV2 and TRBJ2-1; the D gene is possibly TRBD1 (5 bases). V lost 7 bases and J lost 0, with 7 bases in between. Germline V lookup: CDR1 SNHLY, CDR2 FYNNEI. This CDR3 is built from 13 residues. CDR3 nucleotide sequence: TGTGCCAGCAACCAGGGCTCCTACAATGAGCAGTTCTTC. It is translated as CASNQGSYNEQFF.

CDR3 coding DNA: TGTGCCAGCCGGACAGGCACCTCTGGAAACACCATATATTTT. Protein: CASRTGTSGNTIYF. The chain couples TRBV6-7 to TRBJ1-3; the match to TRBD1 covers 7 bases. TRBV6-7 is reported as an ORF; its role is uncertain. This CDR3 contains 14 residues. With V trimmed by 8 bases and J by 0 bases, 4 bases remained unmatched.

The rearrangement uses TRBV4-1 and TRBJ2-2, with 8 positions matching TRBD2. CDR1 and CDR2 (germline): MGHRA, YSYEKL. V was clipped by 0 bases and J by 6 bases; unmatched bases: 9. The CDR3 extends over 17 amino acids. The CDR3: CASSQDIAGRFSGELFF. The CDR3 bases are TGCGCCAGCAGCCAAGATATAGCGGGAAGGTTTTCCGGGGAGCTGTTTTTT.

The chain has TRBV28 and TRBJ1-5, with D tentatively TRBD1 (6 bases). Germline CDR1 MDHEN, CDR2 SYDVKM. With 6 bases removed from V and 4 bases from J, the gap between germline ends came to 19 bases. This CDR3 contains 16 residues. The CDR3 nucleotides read TGTGCCAGCAGCCTCTCAGGGGTATGGAAGAATCAGCCCCAGCATTTT. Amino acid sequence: CASSLSGVWKNQPQHF.

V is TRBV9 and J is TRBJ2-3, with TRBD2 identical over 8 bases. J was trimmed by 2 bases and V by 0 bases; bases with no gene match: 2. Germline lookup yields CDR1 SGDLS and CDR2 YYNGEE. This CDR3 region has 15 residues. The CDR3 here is CASSVGAGDTDTQYF. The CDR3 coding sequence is TGTGCCAGCAGCGTAGGAGCGGGAGACACAGATACGCAGTATTTT.

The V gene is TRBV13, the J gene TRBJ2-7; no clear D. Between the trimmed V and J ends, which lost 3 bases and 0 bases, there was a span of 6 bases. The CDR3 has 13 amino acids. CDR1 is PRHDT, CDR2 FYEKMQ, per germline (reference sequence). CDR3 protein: CASSFGPSYEQYF. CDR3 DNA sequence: TGTGCCAGCAGCTTCGGGCCCTCCTACGAGCAGTACTTC.

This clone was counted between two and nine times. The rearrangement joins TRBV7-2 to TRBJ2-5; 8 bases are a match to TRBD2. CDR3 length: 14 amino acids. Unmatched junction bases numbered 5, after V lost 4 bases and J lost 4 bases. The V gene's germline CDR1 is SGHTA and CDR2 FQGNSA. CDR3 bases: TGTGCCAGCAGCTCCGGGAGGGCCCCAGAGACCCAGTACTTC. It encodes CASSSGRAPETQYF.

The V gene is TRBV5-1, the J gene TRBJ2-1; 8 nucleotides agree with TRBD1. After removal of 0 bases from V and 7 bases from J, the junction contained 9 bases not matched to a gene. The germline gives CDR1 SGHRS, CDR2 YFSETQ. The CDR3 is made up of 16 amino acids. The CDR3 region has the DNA TGCGCCAGCAGCTTGGCCGGGCAGGGGGCCTTTAATGAGCAGTTCTTC. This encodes CASSLAGQGAFNEQFF.

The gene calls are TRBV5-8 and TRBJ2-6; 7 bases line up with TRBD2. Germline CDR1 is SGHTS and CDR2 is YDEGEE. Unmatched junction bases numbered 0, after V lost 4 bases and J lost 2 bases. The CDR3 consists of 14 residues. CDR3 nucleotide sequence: TGTGCCAGCAGCGGGGGGGCTGGGGCCAACGTCCTGACTTTC. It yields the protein CASSGGAGANVLTF.

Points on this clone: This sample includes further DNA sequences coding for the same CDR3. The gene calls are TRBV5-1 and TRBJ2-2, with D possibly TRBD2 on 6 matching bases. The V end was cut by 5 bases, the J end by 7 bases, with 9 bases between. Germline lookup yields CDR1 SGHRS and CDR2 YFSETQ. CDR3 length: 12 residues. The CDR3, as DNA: TGCGCCAGCAGTCTGGGAGGCGGGGAGCTGTTTTTT. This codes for CASSLGGGELFF.

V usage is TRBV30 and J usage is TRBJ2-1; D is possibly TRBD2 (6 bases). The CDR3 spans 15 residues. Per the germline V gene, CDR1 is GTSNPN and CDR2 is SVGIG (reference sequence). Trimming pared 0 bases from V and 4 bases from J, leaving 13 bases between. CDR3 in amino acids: CAWSVGVAAYNEQFF. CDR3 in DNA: TGTGCCTGGAGTGTGGGGGTAGCGGCTTACAATGAGCAGTTCTTC.

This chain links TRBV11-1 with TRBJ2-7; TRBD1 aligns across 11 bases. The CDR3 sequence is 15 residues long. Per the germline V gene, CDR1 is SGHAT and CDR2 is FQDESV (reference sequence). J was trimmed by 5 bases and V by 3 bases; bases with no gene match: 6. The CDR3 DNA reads TGTGCCAGCAGCTTCTCCGGGACAGGGGGAAACGAGCAGTACTTC. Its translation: CASSFSGTGGNEQYF.

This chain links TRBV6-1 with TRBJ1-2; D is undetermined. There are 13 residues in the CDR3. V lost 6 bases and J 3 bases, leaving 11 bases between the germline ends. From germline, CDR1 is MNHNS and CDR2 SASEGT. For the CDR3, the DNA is TGTGCCAGCAGGGAGGTGGTGGACTATGGCTACACCTTC. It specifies CASREVVDYGYTF.

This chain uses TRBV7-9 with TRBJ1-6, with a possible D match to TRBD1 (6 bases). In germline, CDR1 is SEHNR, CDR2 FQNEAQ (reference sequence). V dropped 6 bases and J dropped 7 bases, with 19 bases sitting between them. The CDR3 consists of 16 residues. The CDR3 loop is CASSRNLGGPNSPLHF. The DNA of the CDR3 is TGTGCCAGCAGTAGAAACCTAGGGGGTCCGAATTCACCCCTCCACTTT.

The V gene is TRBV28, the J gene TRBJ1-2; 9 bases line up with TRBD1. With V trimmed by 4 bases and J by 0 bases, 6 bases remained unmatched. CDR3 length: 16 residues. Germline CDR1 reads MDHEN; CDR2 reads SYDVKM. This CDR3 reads CASSSSGTGSNYGYTF. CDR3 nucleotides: TGTGCCAGCAGTTCCTCCGGGACAGGGTCTAACTATGGCTACACCTTC.